These 9 T cell receptor beta chains share one sample of origin, sequenced in a study of tissue T cells after allogeneic stem cell transplantation. Repertoires were generated with immunoSEQ multiplex PCR, while TCRdb's copy carries only in-frame clones and drops some. This sample has about 21,000 clones, with 69% found just once. The source material was blood. Receptors were obtained from a female BALB/c mouse in good health. This line is of MHC haplotype H2-d.

In the case of this clone: The germline and genes are mouse ones. The read terminates 1 residue ahead of where the CDR3 ends, so the germline J gene completes it. Distinct nucleotide sequences in the sample also encode this CDR3. The chain recombines TRBV13-2 with TRBJ1-3, with D hard to call. Germline V lookup: CDR1 NNHNN, CDR2 SYGAGS (reference sequence). The V gene lost 0 bases and the J gene lost 4 bases, with 2 bases spanning the gap. The CDR3 totals 12 residues. The covered CDR3 bases are TGTGCCAGCGGTGATGCGGGAAATACGCTCTAT. Protein sequence: CASGDAGNTLY. The complete CDR3 protein is CASGDAGNTLYF.

This clone was observed once. Gene labels here are mouse ones. Read coverage stops 1 residue before the CDR3 terminus; the germline J gene supplies the remainder. The gene calls are TRBV13-2 and TRBJ1-6; D not certain. TRBJ1-6 is given ORF status, its function remaining uncertain. The CDR3 spans 15 residues. V gave up 1 base and J gave up 0 bases, with 5 bases separating them. Per germline, CDR1 NNHNN and CDR2 SYGAGS (reference sequence). The CDR3 protein is CASGDWNSYNSPLYF. The sequenced part of the CDR3 DNA is TGTGCCAGCGGTGATTGGAATTCCTATAATTCGCCCCTCTAC.

Comment on this clone: Genes here carry mouse names. The sequence runs out 1 residue before the end of the CDR3; the remainder is reconstructed from the germline J gene. The V gene is TRBV4, the J gene TRBJ2-4, with D unresolved. V lost 4 bases and J 1 base, leaving 3 bases between the germline ends. This CDR3 region has 12 residues. Per the germline V gene, CDR1 is LGHDT and CDR2 is YNNKQL (reference sequence). The CDR3 region is CASSSGQNTLYF. The covered CDR3 bases are TGTGCCAGCAGCTCTGGTCAAAACACCTTGTAC. Supplemented by reference TRBV4 and TRBJ2-4, the full variable domain reads ETAVFQTPNYHVTQVGNEVSFNCKQTLGHDTMYWYKQDSKKLLKIMFSYNNKQLIVNETVPRRFSPQSSDKAHLNLRIKSVEPEDSAVYLCASSSGQNTLYFGAGTRLSVL.

In regard to this clone: Genes and germline come from the mouse. Read data end 1 residue before the CDR3 end; the end is taken from the germline J gene. The chain employs TRBV14 and TRBJ1-5; 12 bases are shared with TRBD1. This CDR3 has 16 residues. From germline, CDR1 is SGHDT and CDR2 FRDEAV. J was trimmed by 1 base and V by 5 bases; bases with no gene match: 4. CDR3 in amino acids: CASRPGQGANNQAPLF. The covered CDR3 bases are TGTGCCAGCAGGCCGGGACAGGGGGCGAACAACCAGGCTCCGCTT.

The sample holds a few counts of this clone. Gene names and germline refer to mouse. Read data end 1 residue before the CDR3 end; the end is taken from the germline J gene. The chain uses TRBV4 and TRBJ2-7, with D possibly being TRBD1 or TRBD2 (7 bases each). This CDR3 spans 13 amino acids. The ends were cut back, 3 bases at V and 4 bases at J, with 10 bases in the middle. From germline, CDR1 is LGHDT and CDR2 YNNKQL (reference sequence). CDR3 DNA (partial): TGTGCCAGCAGCTACAGGGGGGGTTATGAACAGTAC. Protein product: CASSYRGGYEQY. The CDR3 in its entirety is CASSYRGGYEQYF.

As for this clone: All gene names here are mouse names. The CDR3 end falls 1 residue outside the read, so it is completed with the germline J gene. The V and J genes are TRBV31 and TRBJ1-5; tentatively, D is TRBD1 (5 bases). Trimming pared 4 bases from V and 4 bases from J, leaving 11 bases between. This CDR3 spans 13 amino acids. The germline gives CDR1 GKSSPN, CDR2 SITVG. The CDR3: CAWTGKGNQAPLF. CDR3 DNA, as far as it was read: TGTGCCTGGACAGGGAAGGGGAACCAGGCTCCGCTT.

Comments on this clone: The gene symbols are mouse symbols. The read is 1 residue too short to cover the CDR3 end, so that end is filled in from the germline J gene. V gene TRBV2 combines with J gene TRBJ2-5, with 8 bases fitting TRBD2. The CDR3 consists of 15 residues. CDR1 and CDR2 (germline): LGHNA, YSYQKL. V trimming: 0 bases; J trimming: 4 bases; junction bases outside the gene matches: 3. The part of the CDR3 DNA that was read is TGTGCCAGCAGCCAAGACGGGGGACTGGAAGACACCCAGTAC. It translates to CASSQDGGLEDTQY. The full CDR3 sequence reads CASSQDGGLEDTQYF.

Comment on this clone: Mouse names are used for the genes. Read sequence stops 1 residue before the CDR3 end, and the germline J gene provides the missing end. This chain connects TRBV13-2 to TRBJ2-2; D is unresolved. There are 16 residues in the CDR3. The V gene's germline CDR1 is NNHNN and CDR2 SYGAGS (reference sequence). V dropped 0 bases and J dropped 2 bases, with 11 bases sitting between them. Partial CDR3 DNA: TGTGCCAGCGGTGATGCCTCGGGCGGGAACACCGGGCAGCTCTAC. It specifies CASGDASGGNTGQLY. The full CDR3 reads CASGDASGGNTGQLYF.

About this clone itself: Mouse names are used for the genes. Read coverage stops 1 residue before the CDR3 terminus; the germline J gene supplies the remainder. The gene calls are TRBV4 and TRBJ1-5, with D tentatively TRBD1 (6 bases). The CDR3 spans 15 residues. The V and J ends lost 5 bases and 2 bases respectively, with 13 bases between them. Germline V gives CDR1 LGHDT, CDR2 YNNKQL (reference sequence). The sequenced CDR3 bases are TGTGCCAGCAGCGAACAGGGACGAGACAACCAGGCTCCGCTT. Protein product: CASSEQGRDNQAPL. The complete CDR3 sequence is CASSEQGRDNQAPLF.